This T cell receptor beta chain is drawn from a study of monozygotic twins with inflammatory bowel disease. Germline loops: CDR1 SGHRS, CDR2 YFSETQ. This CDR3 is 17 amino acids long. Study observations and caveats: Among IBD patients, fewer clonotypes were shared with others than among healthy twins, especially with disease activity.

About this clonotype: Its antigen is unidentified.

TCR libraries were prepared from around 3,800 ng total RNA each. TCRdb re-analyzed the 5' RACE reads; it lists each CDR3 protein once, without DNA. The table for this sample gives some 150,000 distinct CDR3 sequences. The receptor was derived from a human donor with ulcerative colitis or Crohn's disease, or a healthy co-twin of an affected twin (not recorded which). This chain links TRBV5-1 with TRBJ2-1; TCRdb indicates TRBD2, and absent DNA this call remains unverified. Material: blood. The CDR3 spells CASSLRGTSEIHNEQFF.